Listed below are T cell receptor beta chains from one sample, sequenced in a study of CD4+ T cells in melanoma. Data came from immunoSEQ multiplex PCR; TCRdb stores just in-frame clones and leaves some out. The table records about 140,000 clones, 92% of them present only once. All receptors derive from a human donor with melanoma. Each CDR3 is given with its conserved first and last residue. A D gene is named only where the DNA matches it firmly. Size tells how often a clone was seen (once, few, many) or the class of an expanded clone, and some rows leave it out.

J gene: TRBJ2-6; clone size: NA; D gene: NA; V gene: TRBV11-2; CDR3 DNA: TGTGCCAGCAGCGGGGAGATATATCACGCTGGGGCCAACGTCCTGACTTTC; CDR3 protein: CASSGEIYHAGANVLTF
J gene: TRBJ2-3; clone size: NA; D gene: TRBD1; V gene: TRBV27; CDR3 DNA: TGTGCCAGCAGTCCCCTGGGACAGGCCACAGATACGCAGTATTTT; CDR3 protein: CASSPLGQATDTQYF
J gene: TRBJ1-3; clone size: NA; D gene: NA; V gene: TRBV5-1; CDR3 DNA: TGCGCCAGCAGCTTCGGCGACCGAAAAGGAAACACCATATATTTT; CDR3 protein: CASSFGDRKGNTIYF
J gene: TRBJ2-6; clone size: NA; D gene: TRBD1; V gene: TRBV6-1; CDR3 DNA: TGTGCCAGCAGGACAGGGAGCTCTGGGGCCAACGTCCTGACTTTC; CDR3 protein: CASRTGSSGANVLTF
J gene: TRBJ1-5; clone size: NA; D gene: NA; V gene: TRBV5-8; CDR3 DNA: TGTGCCAGCAGCACCCGCCCAGCATATCAGCCCCAGCATTTT; CDR3 protein: CASSTRPAYQPQHF
J gene: TRBJ1-4; clone size: few; D gene: TRBD1; V gene: TRBV10-2; CDR3 DNA: TGCGCCAGCAGTGCCTGGACAGGGGATGAAAAACTGTTTTTT; CDR3 protein: CASSAWTGDEKLFF
J gene: TRBJ2-1; clone size: NA; D gene: NA; V gene: TRBV6-1; CDR3 DNA: TGTGCCAGCAGTGAAGCGCATCTAGCGCAGGATGAGCAGTTCTTC; CDR3 protein: CASSEAHLAQDEQFF
J gene: TRBJ1-1; clone size: NA; D gene: NA; V gene: TRBV10-1; CDR3 DNA: TGCGCCAGCAGTGCCACACTGAACACTGAAGCTTTCTTT; CDR3 protein: CASSATLNTEAFF
J gene: TRBJ1-1; clone size: NA; D gene: NA; V gene: TRBV7-3; CDR3 DNA: TGTGCCAGCAGCCAAGCTACAGGGAGCACTGAAGCTTTCTTT; CDR3 protein: CASSQATGSTEAFF
J gene: TRBJ1-2; clone size: once; D gene: NA; V gene: TRBV7-9; CDR3 DNA: TGTGCCAGCAGCCTAGCCGGACAATTGAACTATGGCTACACCTTC; CDR3 protein: CASSLAGQLNYGYTF
J gene: TRBJ2-7; clone size: NA; D gene: NA; V gene: TRBV5-1; CDR3 DNA: TGCGCCAGCAGCTTGGAGGTTAGGGCCGGTTCCTACGAGCAGTACTTC; CDR3 protein: CASSLEVRAGSYEQYF
J gene: TRBJ1-2; clone size: NA; D gene: NA; V gene: TRBV29-1; CDR3 DNA: TGCAGCGTTCCTGAGGCCGGGAGGGGGTATGGCTACACCTTC; CDR3 protein: CSVPEAGRGYGYTF
J gene: TRBJ2-7; clone size: once; D gene: NA; V gene: TRBV7-8; CDR3 DNA: TGTGCCAGCAGCCGTGATGTAAGCTCCTACGAGCAGTACTTC; CDR3 protein: CASSRDVSSYEQYF
J gene: TRBJ2-7; clone size: NA; D gene: TRBD1; V gene: TRBV5-4; CDR3 DNA: TGTGCCAGCAGCTTGGAACAGGGGAACGAGCAGTACTTC; CDR3 protein: CASSLEQGNEQYF
J gene: TRBJ2-1; clone size: NA; D gene: NA; V gene: TRBV5-1; CDR3 DNA: TGCGCCAGCAGCCGAGGCGGACCCTTCAATGAGCAGTTCTTC; CDR3 protein: CASSRGGPFNEQFF
J gene: TRBJ2-3; clone size: once; D gene: TRBD2; V gene: TRBV7-6; CDR3 DNA: TGTGCCAGCAGCTTAGGACCCGGTGGGGGGGGCACAGATACGCAGTATTTT; CDR3 protein: CASSLGPGGGGTDTQYF
J gene: TRBJ2-2; clone size: NA; D gene: TRBD2; V gene: TRBV5-1; CDR3 DNA: TGCGCCAGCAGCTTTTTGGGTAGCGGGGGCACCGGGGAGCTGTTTTTT; CDR3 protein: CASSFLGSGGTGELFF
J gene: TRBJ1-6; clone size: NA; D gene: TRBD1; V gene: TRBV5-1; CDR3 DNA: TGCGCCAGCAGCTCCACAGGGGCCCATTCACCCCTCCACTTT; CDR3 protein: CASSSTGAHSPLHF
J gene: TRBJ2-7; clone size: once; D gene: NA; V gene: TRBV18; CDR3 DNA: TGTGCCAGCTCCCTAGATAGCTACGAGCAGTACTTC; CDR3 protein: CASSLDSYEQYF
J gene: TRBJ2-1; clone size: NA; D gene: TRBD1; V gene: TRBV7-2; CDR3 DNA: TGTGCCAGCAGCTTAGGAGGGACAGGGGGCGTCAAAAAGTTCTTC; CDR3 protein: CASSLGGTGGVKKFF
J gene: TRBJ1-6; clone size: NA; D gene: NA; V gene: TRBV5-1; CDR3 DNA: TGCGCCAGCAGATTGGGGGAAGGATCACCCCTCCACTTT; CDR3 protein: CASRLGEGSPLHF
J gene: TRBJ1-6; clone size: few; D gene: NA; V gene: TRBV6-5; CDR3 DNA: TGTGCCAGCAGGGGAGATAGCTCCTATAATTCACCCCTCCACTTT; CDR3 protein: CASRGDSSYNSPLHF
J gene: TRBJ1-5; clone size: NA; D gene: NA; V gene: TRBV4-2; CDR3 DNA: TGTGCCAGCAGCCACCAGGGGTTTGGGAGCAATCAGCCCCAGCATTTT; CDR3 protein: CASSHQGFGSNQPQHF
J gene: TRBJ2-5; clone size: once; D gene: NA; V gene: TRBV13; CDR3 DNA: TGTGCCAGCAGCGGGACCTCCGGTAAGGGGAGCGATCAAGAGACCCAGTACTTC; CDR3 protein: CASSGTSGKGSDQETQYF
J gene: TRBJ2-1; clone size: NA; D gene: NA; V gene: TRBV9; CDR3 DNA: TGTGCCAGCAGCGCCATGGGTGCAGACTACAATGAGCAGTTCTTC; CDR3 protein: CASSAMGADYNEQFF
J gene: TRBJ2-7; clone size: NA; D gene: NA; V gene: TRBV30; CDR3 DNA: TGTGCCTGGACGCCGGCAGGGAACCCCTACGAGCAGTACTTC; CDR3 protein: CAWTPAGNPYEQYF
J gene: TRBJ1-1; clone size: once; D gene: TRBD1; V gene: TRBV5-4; CDR3 DNA: TGTGCCAGCAGCTTTTTTACAGGGGACACTGAAGCTTTCTTT; CDR3 protein: CASSFFTGDTEAFF
J gene: TRBJ1-4; clone size: NA; D gene: TRBD1; V gene: TRBV7-9; CDR3 DNA: TGTGCCAGCAGCTTTCCTCAGGAGGGGGCGAGAACTAATGAAAAACTGTTTTTT; CDR3 protein: CASSFPQEGARTNEKLFF
J gene: TRBJ1-4; clone size: NA; D gene: TRBD1; V gene: TRBV30; CDR3 DNA: TGTGCCTGGAGTGTACACCCAGGGGGCCTTAATGAAAAACTGTTTTTT; CDR3 protein: CAWSVHPGGLNEKLFF
J gene: TRBJ2-1; clone size: NA; D gene: TRBD1; V gene: TRBV6-5; CDR3 DNA: TGTGCCAGCAGTGGGACAGGCTACAATGAGCAGTTCTTC; CDR3 protein: CASSGTGYNEQFF
J gene: TRBJ2-1; clone size: NA; D gene: TRBD2; V gene: TRBV4-2; CDR3 DNA: TGTGCCAGCAGCCAAGGCGGACTAGCGGAGTACAATGAGCAGTTCTTC; CDR3 protein: CASSQGGLAEYNEQFF
J gene: TRBJ1-2; clone size: NA; D gene: NA; V gene: TRBV13; CDR3 DNA: TGTGCCAGGAGCCGAAAGACAGGCTACTATGGCTACACCTTC; CDR3 protein: CARSRKTGYYGYTF
J gene: TRBJ1-4; clone size: NA; D gene: NA; V gene: TRBV19; CDR3 DNA: TGTGCCAGTAGTATAGATCATAGGGGTACGGATGAAAAACTGTTTTTT; CDR3 protein: CASSIDHRGTDEKLFF